This T cell receptor (beta chain) was identified during a study of blood T cells in healthy people across ages. A second PCR of 7 to 11 cycles used a sample-barcoded 5' primer and a J-beta primer mix. MiXCR, run by TCRdb on the 5' RACE reads, gives a single entry per CDR3 protein. Of over 1,500,000 distinct CDR3 sequences detected, just under 50% appear once; the ten largest clones hold 2% to 2.5%. Broader study findings: Both naive CD4+ cell counts and diversity were greater in long-lived donors than in aged donors.

V dropped 5 bases and J dropped 5; count of bases not matched to a gene: 4. In germline, CDR1 is DFQATT, CDR2 SNEGSKA (reference sequence). This CDR3 has 12 residues. Samples had at least 7 million PBMCs isolated from them. A remark on this clonotype: Its specificity is unknown.

The clonotype originates from a woman between 40 and 55 years old in good health. The gene calls are TRBV20-1 and TRBJ2-5; 8 nucleotides line up with TRBD2. Sequencing was carried out using blood. The CDR3 DNA reads TGCAGTGCTCAGCTAGCGGGCGAGACCCAGTACTTC. Protein: CSAQLAGETQYF.